The 26 T cell receptor beta chains reported below all come from one sample, sequenced in a study of blood T cell repertoires in COVID-19 (dated by TCRdb to the early 2020s). Library creation used the immunoSEQ multiplex PCR assay. Held by TCRdb, this immuneACCESS table contains in-frame sequences only and omits some clones. Under half of the omission traces to an unresolved V gene where checked; the cause of the rest is unknown. Across this sample there are tens of thousands of clones, with around 91% seen only once. 4% to 6.5% of the sample is held by the ten biggest clonotypes. Material: peripheral blood. Receptors were obtained from a man in his forties or fifties with acute or convalescent COVID-19.

The chain links TRBV11-2 to TRBJ2-5; D is possibly TRBD1 (5 bases). Trimming took off 4 bases at V and 10 bases at J, with 10 bases between the two ends. The CDR3 is 11 residues long. Germline CDR1 is SGHAT and CDR2 is FQNNGV. CDR3 in DNA: TGTGCCAGCAGCTCCTTAGGGGTCCAGTACTTC. Translation: CASSSLGVQYF.

The chain combines TRBV9 with TRBJ1-3; no clear D. The CDR3 extends over 14 amino acids. CDR1 and CDR2 (germline): SGDLS, YYNGEE. Trimming removed 6 bases from V and 2 bases from J, with 12 bases in between. The CDR3 DNA is TGTGCCAGCAACCTAGGCCCCCCTGGAAACACCATATATTTT. Amino acids: CASNLGPPGNTIYF.

This sequence joins TRBV24-1 and TRBJ2-1; 12 positions agree with TRBD2. The V segment lost 6 bases and the J segment 9 bases; nucleotides outside the gene matches: 8. CDR3 length equals 15 residues. The germline V gene encodes CDR1 KGHDR and CDR2 SFDVKD. Written as DNA, the CDR3 is TGTGCCACCAGTCCACGGACTAGCGGGAATCTTGAGCAGTTCTTC. As protein: CATSPRTSGNLEQFF.

Here the CDR3 reads CASSQVDGYQPQHF. CDR3 nucleotides: TGTGCCAGTAGTCAGGTTGACGGCTATCAGCCCCAGCATTTT. The chain is built from TRBV19 and TRBJ1-5; D not resolved. The CDR3 length is 14 residues. V gave up 5 bases and J gave up 5 bases, with 13 bases separating them. Looked up from germline, CDR1 is LNHDA and CDR2 is SQIVND (reference sequence).

The CDR3 here is CAISVNKNTEAFF. The CDR3 DNA is TGTGCCATCAGTGTTAACAAGAACACTGAAGCTTTCTTT. This rearrangement joins TRBV10-3 to TRBJ1-1; D uncertain. V dropped 4 bases and J dropped 1 base, with 7 bases sitting between them. The germline CDR1 and CDR2 sequences are ENHRY and SYGVKD. The CDR3 extends over 13 amino acids.

The V gene is TRBV13, the J gene TRBJ1-1; possible D gene TRBD1, 5 bases. V was cut by 5 bases and J by 7 bases, with 14 bases left in between. Germline values: CDR1 PRHDT, CDR2 FYEKMQ (reference sequence). The CDR3 has 13 residues. The CDR3 reads CASSPGWGGEAFF. DNA of the CDR3: TGTGCCAGCAGCCCCGGGTGGGGCGGTGAAGCTTTCTTT.

V and J are TRBV9 and TRBJ1-1; no clear D gene. Trimming removed 3 bases at V and 1 base at J, with 10 bases between. In germline, CDR1 is SGDLS, CDR2 YYNGEE. The CDR3 has 14 residues. Written as DNA, the CDR3 is TGTGCCAGCAGCGCATTACAGACGAACACTGAAGCTTTCTTT. Translated, it gives CASSALQTNTEAFF.

The V call is TRBV10-2, the J call TRBJ2-5, with D unclear. The CDR3 totals 12 residues. Germline-derived CDR1 and CDR2 are WSHSY and SAAADI. Trimming took 7 bases from V and 4 from J, leaving 10 bases between them. The CDR3 DNA is TGCGCCAGCACCGCCCTATTAGAGACCCAGTACTTC. As protein: CASTALLETQYF.

The chain employs TRBV18 and TRBJ1-3; the match to TRBD1 covers 7 bases. Trimming at V came to 3 bases and at J to 1 base, leaving 6 bases not matched to a gene. From germline, CDR1 is KGHSH and CDR2 LQKENI. The CDR3 is 16 residues long. The CDR3, as DNA: TGTGCCAGCTCACCGTCGACAGGGCGATCTGGAAACACCATATATTTT. This gives the protein CASSPSTGRSGNTIYF.

This clone was observed a few times. V is TRBV6-5 and J is TRBJ1-1, with 9 nucleotides matching TRBD1. Trimming removed 6 bases from V and 7 bases from J; junction bases left unmatched: 6. The germline gives CDR1 MNHEY, CDR2 SVGAGI. The CDR3 totals 13 residues. The CDR3 sequence: CASRDRDRDEAFF. The CDR3 DNA reads TGTGCCAGCAGAGACCGGGACAGGGATGAAGCTTTCTTT.

V and J are TRBV27 and TRBJ2-1; D may be TRBD2 (5 bases). CDR1 and CDR2 from the germline V gene are MNHEY and SMNVEV (reference sequence). The CDR3 contains 16 residues. V lost 5 bases and J lost 1, with 15 bases in between. For the CDR3, the DNA is TGTGCCAGCAGTCTCGAGGCCCGCGGGTCCTACAATGAGCAGTTCTTC. It codes for CASSLEARGSYNEQFF.

The chain employs TRBV24-1 and TRBJ1-3; no reliable D call. The CDR3 consists of 15 residues. Germline lookup yields CDR1 KGHDR and CDR2 SFDVKD. Trimming removed 0 bases from V and 0 bases from J, with 5 bases in between. In DNA, the CDR3 is TGTGCCACCAGTGATTTGTCGGGCTCTGGAAACACCATATATTTT. Translated: CATSDLSGSGNTIYF.

This rearrangement joins TRBV18 to TRBJ2-4; 14 bases align to TRBD2. The CDR3 is 19 residues long. V was clipped by 3 bases and J by 0 bases; unmatched bases: 7. In germline, CDR1 is KGHSH, CDR2 LQKENI. CDR3 nucleotide sequence: TGTGCCAGCTCACCTGGGACTAGCGGGAGAACAGGAGCCAAAAACATTCAGTACTTC. Translating gives CASSPGTSGRTGAKNIQYF.

The gene calls are TRBV11-2 and TRBJ1-2, with 8 bases identical to TRBD1. Germline V lookup: CDR1 SGHAT, CDR2 FQNNGV. V gave up 5 bases and J gave up 5 bases; unmatched junction bases: 10. The CDR3 has 15 residues. CDR3 sequence: CASSPEDRARYGYTF. DNA for the CDR3: TGTGCCAGCAGCCCAGAGGACAGGGCGAGATATGGCTACACCTTC.

This chain links TRBV2 with TRBJ1-2, with 11 bases lining up with TRBD1. The CDR3 is made up of 14 amino acids. Germline loops: CDR1 SNHLY, CDR2 FYNNEI. Trimming at V came to 6 bases and at J to 7 bases, leaving 7 bases not matched to a gene. CDR3 in DNA: TGTGCCAGCAGCGCGGACAGGGGGCGATCTGGCTACACCTTC. It specifies CASSADRGRSGYTF.

This chain uses TRBV6-6 with TRBJ2-5; tentative D call: TRBD1 (6 bases). Trimming took 8 bases from V and 3 from J, leaving 10 bases between them. The CDR3 is made up of 12 amino acids. The germline V gene encodes CDR1 MNHNY and CDR2 SVGAGI (reference sequence). The CDR3 protein is CASGNREETQYF. CDR3 nucleotide sequence: TGTGCCAGCGGGAACAGGGAAGAGACCCAGTACTTC.

This chain joins TRBV28 and TRBJ2-3; D is possibly TRBD1 (6 bases). CDR1 and CDR2 from the germline V gene are MDHEN and SYDVKM. There are 15 residues in the CDR3. V dropped 6 bases and J dropped 0 bases, with 13 bases sitting between them. CDR3 in amino acids: CASSETRGSTDTQYF. CDR3 sequence (DNA): TGTGCCAGCAGCGAAACGAGGGGGAGCACAGATACGCAGTATTTT.

CDR3 region: CASSTGSSVRQYF. The CDR3 DNA sequence: TGTGCCAGTTCTACAGGGTCATCGGTCAGGCAGTATTTT. The V call is TRBV19, the J call TRBJ2-3; TRBD1 is a possible D gene (6 bases). V shed 8 bases and J shed 11 bases, with 20 bases lying between them. Germline CDR1 is LNHDA and CDR2 is SQIVND (reference sequence). The CDR3 sequence is 13 residues long.

The chain combines TRBV6-1 with TRBJ2-1, with 9 nucleotides matching TRBD2. The CDR3 is 16 residues long. Germline V gene sequence: CDR1 MNHNS, CDR2 SASEGT. V was clipped by 4 bases and J by 0 bases; unmatched bases: 4. This CDR3 is CASSAASGTSYNEQFF. In nucleotides, the CDR3 is TGTGCCAGCAGTGCCGCTAGCGGGACCTCCTACAATGAGCAGTTCTTC.

The V gene is TRBV5-1, the J gene TRBJ2-3, with 7 bases identical to TRBD2. The junction had 5 bases not matched to a gene; V was cut back by 0 bases and J by 1 base. CDR1 and CDR2 from the germline V gene are SGHRS and YFSETQ. The CDR3 covers 16 residues. The CDR3 DNA sequence: TGCGCCAGCAGCTTGGAACCTAGCGGCCGCACAGATACGCAGTATTTT. Protein sequence: CASSLEPSGRTDTQYF.

The V call is TRBV9, the J call TRBJ2-1, with 10 nucleotides matching TRBD1. Germline values: CDR1 SGDLS, CDR2 YYNGEE. The J segment lost 0 bases and the V segment lost 4 bases, leaving 4 bases of the junction unmatched. The CDR3 runs to 16 residues. In DNA form, the CDR3 reads TGTGCCAGCAGCTCGCGACAGGGGGCCTCCTACAATGAGCAGTTCTTC. Protein product: CASSSRQGASYNEQFF. The whole variable domain, filled in from reference TRBV9 and TRBJ2-1, reads DSGVTQTPKHLITATGQRVTLRCSPRSGDLSVYWYQQSLDQGLQFLIQYYNGEERAKGNILERFSAQQFPDLHSELNLSSLELGDSALYFCASSSRQGASYNEQFFGPGTRLTVL.

The sample holds one count of this clone. The J gene is TRBJ2-5, the V gene TRBV7-2; maybe TRBD2 (5 bases). CDR3 length: 16 amino acids. Germline loops: CDR1 SGHTA, CDR2 FQGNSA. Trimming cost V 1 base and J 1 base, with 13 bases left between them. The CDR3 DNA is TGTGCCAGCAGCTTAGGGTATGCGGGTAGCCAAGAGACCCAGTACTTC. As protein: CASSLGYAGSQETQYF.

V usage is TRBV5-4 and J usage is TRBJ2-5, with D perhaps TRBD1 (6 bases). Trimming took off 0 bases at V and 4 bases at J, with 10 bases between the two ends. CDR3 length: 14 residues. Germline V gene data show CDR1 as SGHNT and CDR2 as YYREEE (reference sequence). The CDR3 loop is CASSLAGALETQYF. In nucleotides, the CDR3 is TGTGCCAGCAGCTTGGCAGGGGCCTTAGAGACCCAGTACTTC.

The chain uses TRBV5-1 and TRBJ2-2, with 9 bases lining up with TRBD1. With V trimmed by 0 bases and J by 4 bases, 10 bases remained unmatched. Germline V gives CDR1 SGHRS, CDR2 YFSETQ. This CDR3 contains 18 residues. The CDR3 DNA reads TGCGCCAGCAGCTTGGTCTCCCCGGGACAGGGATTCACCGGGGAGCTGTTTTTT. Translation: CASSLVSPGQGFTGELFF.

The rearrangement links TRBV7-2 to TRBJ2-2; TRBD1 matches at 9 bases. The V segment lost 5 bases and the J segment 4 bases; nucleotides outside the gene matches: 8. The CDR3 contains 16 residues. Germline CDR1 is SGHTA and CDR2 is FQGNSA. The CDR3 sequence is CASSRGTGTGTGELFF. For the CDR3, the DNA is TGTGCCAGCAGCAGGGGGACAGGGACGGGCACCGGGGAGCTGTTTTTT.

Here the CDR3 reads CASSLSGLAGYNEQFF. The DNA for the CDR3 is TGTGCCAGCAGCCTCTCCGGACTAGCGGGGTACAATGAGCAGTTCTTC. V and J are TRBV7-9 and TRBJ2-1, with TRBD2 matching over 12 bases. The CDR3 is made up of 16 amino acids. Germline lookup yields CDR1 SEHNR and CDR2 FQNEAQ (reference sequence). Trimming at V came to 5 bases and at J to 4 bases, leaving 6 bases not matched to a gene.